Described below is a single T cell receptor beta chain sequence and its context. What it binds is not known. The CDR3 totals 13 residues. V was shortened by 3 bases and J by 7 bases, with 12 bases between the two germline ends. The germline gives CDR1 LGHNA, CDR2 YSLEER. The record originates from a study of beta chain features in type 1 diabetes. The study, taken as a whole, reports: In patients and controls equally, PCR might favor templates that are shorter. Among all four CD4+ subsets, Type 1 diabetes patients had TCRB CDR3s that were moderately but significantly shorter.

Every bit of the isolated RNA underwent reverse transcription, so sequencing read expressed TCRB transcripts. Libraries were prepared by immunoSEQ multiplex PCR; TCRdb keeps only in-frame clonotypes and omits some of them. The sample has under 300,000 clones, around 20% seen once. Sequencing used naive CD4+ T cells from blood. This sequence originates from a woman aged 40 to 50 with type 1 diabetes. V usage is TRBV4-3 and J usage is TRBJ1-1, with no clear D. The CDR3 DNA follows: TGCGCCAGCAGCCAGAGACTCGTCGGTGAAGCTTTCTTT. Its protein product is CASSQRLVGEAFF.